This T cell receptor beta chain was sequenced during a study of tumor-infiltrating lymphocytes in primary liver carcinoma. cDNA specific to TCR beta was made from 500 ng of total RNA, with a constant-region primer employed for priming. Researchers made the TCR beta libraries by running three nested multiplex PCR rounds with slightly modified ARM-PCR. Investigators reported that the first two PCR rounds, at 10 to 11 cycles each, used TRBV1-TRBV30 forward primers with a C-beta reverse primer. TCRdb called the multiplex PCR reads again in MiXCR, with one record for every CDR3 protein. The table shows approximately 330,000 distinct CDR3 sequences, with around three fifths occurring only once. Study-wide results and caveats: When set against blood, tumors had a significantly higher top-250-clone fraction (p = 0.039).

Germline CDR1 reads SGHAT; CDR2 reads FQNNGV. V gave up 5 bases and J gave up 2 bases; unmatched junction bases: 6. The CDR3 spans 14 residues. Unsorted whole blood yielded the blood RNA, and germline DNA was also extracted. There are many counts of this clonotype. The target antigen is unknown. The sequenced sample consisted of peripheral blood. The chain couples TRBV11-2 to TRBJ2-7, with 7 bases identical to TRBD2. The TCR was taken from a man aged 40-49 years with primary liver carcinoma and hepatitis B virus infection. This CDR3 reads CASSPAGNPYEQYF. The CDR3 coding sequence is TGTGCCAGCAGCCCAGCGGGAAACCCCTACGAGCAGTACTTC.